The 20 T cell receptor beta chains reported below all come from one sample, sequenced in a study of cytomegalovirus exposure and HLA in healthy donors. Amplification used 60 Vbeta primers and 13 Jbeta primers. TCRdb keeps only in-frame clones here, not all; method: immunoSEQ multiplex PCR. The data hold fewer than 120,000 clones, with more than 65% observed a single time. Specimen: PBMCs. These receptors were taken from a man younger than 40 in good health and CMV-seropositive.

The rearrangement joins TRBV25-1 to TRBJ2-1; no clear D gene. CDR1 and CDR2 from the germline V gene are MGHDK and SYGVNS. The V end lost 2 bases, the J end lost 0 bases, and 5 bases lay between the germline ends. The CDR3 covers 14 residues. For the CDR3, the DNA is TGTGCCAGCAGTGAACCCCTCTCCTACAATGAGCAGTTCTTC. Encoded protein: CASSEPLSYNEQFF.

J is TRBJ2-3 and V is TRBV9, with D possibly matching TRBD2 (7 bases). The CDR3 covers 17 residues. V was clipped by 0 bases and J by 3 bases, with 17 bases between them. Germline V gene lookup returns CDR1 SGDLS and CDR2 YYNGEE. CDR3 sequence (DNA): TGTGCCAGCAGCGTAGTAGGAGGGGGGGAGGAGACAGATACGCAGTATTTT. Encoded protein: CASSVVGGGEETDTQYF.

The chain uses TRBV6-1 and TRBJ1-1; weak D call: TRBD1 (6 bases). Germline CDR1 and CDR2: MNHNS and SASEGT. The CDR3 consists of 15 residues. V lost 3 bases and J 5 bases, leaving 16 bases between the germline ends. In DNA, the CDR3 is TGTGCCAGCAGTGAGGGAAGAGGGAGGGGGACTGAAGCTTTCTTT. Translation: CASSEGRGRGTEAFF.

The CDR3 sequence: CASSIGRGNEQYF. The DNA for the CDR3 is TGTGCCAGTAGTATCGGCAGGGGGAACGAGCAGTACTTC. The rearrangement links TRBV19 to TRBJ2-7; 7 bases match TRBD1. CDR3 length equals 13 residues. V shed 3 bases and J 5 bases; nucleotides not matched to a gene: 4. Germline V gene sequence: CDR1 LNHDA, CDR2 SQIVND (reference sequence).

The chain couples TRBV11-3 to TRBJ2-1; TRBD2 matches 8 bases. The V segment lost 4 bases and the J segment 5 bases; nucleotides outside the gene matches: 7. Germline CDR1 SGHNT, CDR2 YENEEA. This CDR3 region has 15 residues. As DNA, the CDR3 is TGTGCCAGCAGCTCCTCGGGGGGGCCCCACAATGAGCAGTTCTTC. Protein: CASSSSGGPHNEQFF. Combining the CDR3 with reference TRBV11-3 and TRBJ2-1 gives the whole variable domain EAGVVQSPRYKIIEKKQPVAFWCNPISGHNTLYWYLQNLGQGPELLIRYENEEAVDDSQLPKDRFSAERLKGVDSTLKIQPAELGDSAVYLCASSSSGGPHNEQFFGPGTRLTVL.

CDR3 region: CASSEGAGGILTTDTQYF. The CDR3 bases are TGTGCCAGCAGCGAGGGTGCGGGGGGTATCTTAACCACAGATACGCAGTATTTT. This chain links TRBV7-9 with TRBJ2-3; 8 bases line up with TRBD2. The CDR3 totals 18 residues. Trimming cost V 5 bases and J 2 bases; bases outside gene matches: 15. CDR1 and CDR2 from the germline V gene are SEHNR and FQNEAQ (reference sequence). Full variable domain (remainder filled in from reference TRBV7-9 and TRBJ2-3): DTGVSQNPRHKITKRGQNVTFRCDPISEHNRLYWYRQTLGQGPEFLTYFQNEAQLEKSRLLSDRFSAERPKGSFSTLEIQRTEQGDSAMYLCASSEGAGGILTTDTQYFGPGTRLTVL.

This sequence joins TRBV4-2 and TRBJ1-1, with a tentative D call TRBD1 (6 bases). Trimming removed 0 bases at V and 0 bases at J, with 14 bases between. Germline CDR1 reads LGHNA; CDR2 reads YNFKEQ. The CDR3 consists of 17 residues. CDR3 region: CASSQDPQGPLNTEAFF. Written as DNA, the CDR3 is TGTGCCAGCAGCCAAGATCCACAGGGTCCGCTGAACACTGAAGCTTTCTTT.

The chain joins TRBV19 to TRBJ1-2, with 7 positions matching TRBD1. The germline gives CDR1 LNHDA, CDR2 SQIVND (reference sequence). J lost 1 base, V lost 5 bases, and 7 bases had no gene match. This CDR3 comprises 15 residues. The CDR3 protein is CASSSRTGVNYGYTF. CDR3 DNA sequence: TGTGCCAGTAGTTCCAGGACAGGAGTTAACTATGGCTACACCTTC.

In its sample, this clone was seen once. The chain combines TRBV19 with TRBJ2-7, with 8 bases aligning to TRBD1. Germline V gives CDR1 LNHDA, CDR2 SQIVND (reference sequence). V shed 8 bases, J shed 3 bases, and the junction held 12 bases outside the gene matches. This CDR3 comprises 15 residues. The CDR3 reads CASHSTGTGLYEQYF. For the CDR3, the DNA is TGTGCCAGTCACTCAACCGGGACAGGCCTCTACGAGCAGTACTTC. Variable domain in full (rest from reference TRBV19 and TRBJ2-7): DGGITQSPKYLFRKEGQNVTLSCEQNLNHDAMYWYRQDPGQGLRLIYYSQIVNDFQKGDIAEGYSVSREKKESFPLTVTSAQKNPTAFYLCASHSTGTGLYEQYFGPGTRLTVT.

This chain links TRBV10-3 with TRBJ2-5, with TRBD1 matching over 8 bases. The DNA end lines up better with TRBJ2-7; the J call may be wrong. The CDR3 runs 16 residues. Per the germline V gene, CDR1 is ENHRY and CDR2 is SYGVKD. CDR3 protein: CAISESPDRASYEQYF. The CDR3 DNA follows: TGTGCCATCAGTGAGTCGCCGGACAGGGCGTCCTACGAGCAGTACTTC.

This chain connects TRBV11-3 to TRBJ2-1, with D tentatively TRBD1 (5 bases). Trimming removed 5 bases from V and 10 bases from J, with 24 bases in between. The CDR3 is 16 amino acids. The germline V gene encodes CDR1 SGHNT and CDR2 YENEEA. The CDR3 nucleotides read TGTGCCAGCAGCCTTAGTAAGGGGTATCCTCCCGGGGAGCAGTTCTTC. This translates into CASSLSKGYPPGEQFF.

The chain joins TRBV18 to TRBJ2-7; 10 positions match TRBD1. V trimming: 3 bases; J trimming: 6 bases; junction bases outside the gene matches: 2. Germline V gene sequence: CDR1 KGHSH, CDR2 LQKENI. This CDR3 is built from 13 residues. The CDR3 loop is CASSPRTGGEQYF. In nucleotides, the CDR3 is TGTGCCAGCTCACCCCGGACAGGGGGCGAGCAGTACTTC.

The genes are TRBV6-5 and TRBJ1-2, with 9 nucleotides matching TRBD1. The germline gives CDR1 MNHEY, CDR2 SVGAGI. V shed 0 bases, J shed 4 bases, and the junction held 3 bases outside the gene matches. The CDR3 extends over 15 amino acids. CDR3 nucleotides: TGTGCCAGCAGTTACTCCTTACAGGGGGCCTATGGCTACACCTTC. Translating it yields CASSYSLQGAYGYTF.

The V gene is TRBV7-9, the J gene TRBJ1-2; D is uncertain. Germline lookup yields CDR1 SEHNR and CDR2 FQNEAQ (reference sequence). The V end lost 1 base, the J end lost 0 bases, and 9 bases lay between the germline ends. The CDR3 runs 15 residues. This CDR3 reads CASSLEMPTNYGYTF. The CDR3 region has the DNA TGTGCCAGCAGCTTAGAAATGCCTACTAACTATGGCTACACCTTC.

This clone has only one observation. The chain employs TRBV7-2 and TRBJ1-1, with a weak D call TRBD1 (5 bases). Trimming cost V 2 bases and J 2 bases, with 9 bases left between them. Per the germline V gene, CDR1 is SGHTA and CDR2 is FQGNSA. The length of the CDR3 is 14 residues. In DNA form, the CDR3 reads TGTGCCAGCAGCTTACGCGGGGCCAACACTGAAGCTTTCTTT. Its protein product is CASSLRGANTEAFF.

The chain uses TRBV5-6 and TRBJ2-5; 7 positions agree with TRBD2. This CDR3 spans 15 amino acids. The V gene's germline CDR1 is SGHDT and CDR2 YYEEEE. Losses at the gene ends were 1 base for V and 5 bases for J; bases not matched to a gene: 8. CDR3 DNA: TGTGCCAGCAGCTTGAGGAGGTTGGGGGGGGAGACCCAGTACTTC. The encoded protein is CASSLRRLGGETQYF.

The J gene is TRBJ2-3, the V gene TRBV7-3, with D possibly TRBD1 on 6 matching bases. V lost 5 bases and J lost 2, with 17 bases in between. Germline values: CDR1 SGHTA, CDR2 FQGTGA. This CDR3 has 16 residues. DNA for the CDR3: TGTGCCAGCAGCGCTACAGGGTACGGTTACACAGATACGCAGTATTTT. Translated, it gives CASSATGYGYTDTQYF.

The DNA of the CDR3 is TGTGCCAGCTCCGGGACACCAGGCGGGCCCCAGCATTTT. Protein sequence: CASSGTPGGPQHF. The rearrangement joins TRBV19 to TRBJ1-5, with a weak D call TRBD1 (6 bases). The germline V gene has CDR1 LNHDA and CDR2 SQIVND (reference sequence). This CDR3 comprises 13 residues. Trimming took off 9 bases at V and 9 bases at J, with 18 bases between the two ends. Based on the CDR3 plus reference TRBV19 and TRBJ1-5, the full variable domain is DGGITQSPKYLFRKEGQNVTLSCEQNLNHDAMYWYRQDPGQGLRLIYYSQIVNDFQKGDIAEGYSVSREKKESFPLTVTSAQKNPTAFYLCASSGTPGGPQHFGDGTRLSIL.

This rearrangement joins TRBV5-1 to TRBJ1-4; D remains ambiguous. Per germline, CDR1 SGHRS and CDR2 YFSETQ. Trimming pared 0 bases from V and 0 bases from J, leaving 6 bases between. This CDR3 region has 15 residues. This chain's CDR3 is CASSLGPATNEKLFF. The CDR3 DNA reads as TGCGCCAGCAGCTTGGGGCCAGCAACTAATGAAAAACTGTTTTTT.

The rearrangement links TRBV7-6 to TRBJ1-1; TRBD1 aligns across 10 bases. The CDR3 contains 16 residues. The V and J ends lost 2 bases and 1 base, in that order; junction bases with no gene match: 4. Germline CDR1 SGHVS, CDR2 FNYEAQ. CDR3 in DNA: TGTGCCAGCAGCTTACTTCGGACAGGGGGGAACACTGAAGCTTTCTTT. This translates into CASSLLRTGGNTEAFF.